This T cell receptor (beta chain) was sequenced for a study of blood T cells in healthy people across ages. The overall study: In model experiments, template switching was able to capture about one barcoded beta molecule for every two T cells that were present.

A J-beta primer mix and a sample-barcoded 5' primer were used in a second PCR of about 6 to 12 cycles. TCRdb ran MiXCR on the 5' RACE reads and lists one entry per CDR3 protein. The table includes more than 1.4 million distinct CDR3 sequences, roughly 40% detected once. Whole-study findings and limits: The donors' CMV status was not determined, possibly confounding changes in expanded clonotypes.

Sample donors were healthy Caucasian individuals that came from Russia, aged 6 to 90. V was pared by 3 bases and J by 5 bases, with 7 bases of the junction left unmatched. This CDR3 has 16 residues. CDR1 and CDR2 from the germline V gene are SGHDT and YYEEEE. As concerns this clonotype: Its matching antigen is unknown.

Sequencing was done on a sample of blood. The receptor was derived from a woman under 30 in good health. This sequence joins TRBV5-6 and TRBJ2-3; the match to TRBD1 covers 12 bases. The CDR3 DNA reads TGTGCCAGCAGCTCTCCGGGACAGGGGGCGCGAGATACGCAGTATTTT. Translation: CASSSPGQGARDTQYF.